The sequence of this TCR beta chain was determined in a study of cytomegalovirus exposure and HLA in healthy donors. About the study: As released early, the data held about 85 million unique TCRs from HLA-typed donors. General study results and limits: Earlier findings revealed that most TCR beta V segments proved productive either about 87% or about 30% of the time.

PCR employed 60 Vbeta and 13 Jbeta primers. The repertoire was sequenced with immunoSEQ multiplex PCR; TCRdb's copy has only in-frame clones and lacks some. The table includes some 44,000 clones, around 50% detected once. Details on this clone: The target antigen is unknown.

The CDR3 loop spans 17 amino acids. J lost 1 base, V lost 0 bases, and 3 bases had no gene match. Germline CDR1 SGHNT, CDR2 YYREEE (reference sequence). The clonotype originates from a human donor in good health. The chain links TRBV5-4 to TRBJ2-1; 11 bases line up with TRBD1. Input material: PBMCs. DNA of the CDR3: TGTGCCAGCAGCTTGGGGACAGGGGGCGGGTCCTACAATGAGCAGTTCTTC. Protein: CASSLGTGGGSYNEQFF.